Listed below are T cell receptor beta chains from one sample, sequenced in a study of cytomegalovirus exposure and HLA in healthy donors. Sequencing was performed with immunoSEQ multiplex PCR; in TCRdb, only in-frame clones are kept and a portion is missing. The table lists over 150,000 clones, around 83% of them singletons. The source material was PBMCs. The receptors stem from a male donor in good health and CMV-seropositive. Each CDR3 is given with its conserved first and last residue. Fields, in order: clone size, V gene, D gene, J gene, CDR3 length, CDR3 DNA, CDR3 protein. A D gene is named only where the DNA matches it firmly. Expanded clones are given a class, and other clones once, few, many or no size at all.

clone size: .; V gene: TRBV6-5; D gene: TRBD1; J gene: TRBJ1-1; CDR3 length: 14; CDR3 DNA: TGTGCCAGCAGCTTACAGGGGCCAGACACTGAAGCTTTCTTT; CDR3 protein: CASSLQGPDTEAFF
clone size: .; V gene: TRBV19; D gene: TRBD1; J gene: TRBJ1-3; CDR3 length: 16; CDR3 DNA: TGTGCCAGTAGTGGCACAGGGGCCTTCTCTGGAAACACCATATATTTT; CDR3 protein: CASSGTGAFSGNTIYF
clone size: .; V gene: TRBV5-8; D gene: TRBD2; J gene: TRBJ2-4; CDR3 length: 16; CDR3 DNA: TGTGCCAGCAGCTTGGGCCTACTAGCGGGGAAAAACATTCAGTACTTC; CDR3 protein: CASSLGLLAGKNIQYF
clone size: .; V gene: TRBV4-3; D gene: TRBD1; J gene: TRBJ2-7; CDR3 length: 15; CDR3 DNA: TGCGCCAGCAGTGTGGGGGTACAGGGGTCCTACGAGCAGTACTTC; CDR3 protein: CASSVGVQGSYEQYF
clone size: .; V gene: TRBV4-1; D gene: .; J gene: TRBJ2-1; CDR3 length: 12; CDR3 DNA: TGCGCCAGCAGCCACTATACCAATGAGCAGTTCTTC; CDR3 protein: CASSHYTNEQFF
clone size: .; V gene: TRBV4-1; D gene: .; J gene: TRBJ2-3; CDR3 length: 15; CDR3 DNA: TGCGCCAGCAGCCAAGGGGGGCCTAGCACAGATACGCAGTATTTT; CDR3 protein: CASSQGGPSTDTQYF
clone size: once; V gene: TRBV9; D gene: TRBD2; J gene: TRBJ2-5; CDR3 length: 17; CDR3 DNA: TGTGCCAGCAGCGTAGGGGGTGGCGGGGGGGCCCGAGAGACCCAGTACTTC; CDR3 protein: CASSVGGGGGARETQYF
clone size: .; V gene: TRBV6-4; D gene: .; J gene: TRBJ1-2; CDR3 length: 14; CDR3 DNA: TGTGCCAGCAGTGACCGGAGAGCAAGCTATGGCTACACCTTC; CDR3 protein: CASSDRRASYGYTF
clone size: few; V gene: TRBV6-1; D gene: TRBD1; J gene: TRBJ1-5; CDR3 length: 15; CDR3 DNA: TGTGCCAGCAGTGGAGCGACAGGGGGCGACCAGCCCCAGCATTTT; CDR3 protein: CASSGATGGDQPQHF
clone size: .; V gene: TRBV4-1; D gene: TRBD1; J gene: TRBJ1-1; CDR3 length: 14; CDR3 DNA: TGCGCCAGCAGCCACCGGGACAGGGAGCCTCAAGCTTTCTTT; CDR3 protein: CASSHRDREPQAFF
clone size: .; V gene: TRBV12-2; D gene: .; J gene: TRBJ2-2; CDR3 length: 18; CDR3 DNA: TGTGCAAGTCGCTTAGTTCAGGGGGCCTACGCGAACACCGGGGAGCTGTTTTTT; CDR3 protein: CASRLVQGAYANTGELFF
clone size: .; V gene: TRBV19; D gene: TRBD2; J gene: TRBJ2-3; CDR3 length: 15; CDR3 DNA: TGTGCCAGTAGTATGACCCCGACTAGCAAAAATACGCAGTATTTT; CDR3 protein: CASSMTPTSKNTQYF
clone size: .; V gene: TRBV7-2; D gene: .; J gene: TRBJ2-3; CDR3 length: 13; CDR3 DNA: TGTGCCAGCAGCTTAGGCGATTCTTATACGCAGTATTTT; CDR3 protein: CASSLGDSYTQYF
clone size: few; V gene: TRBV19; D gene: .; J gene: TRBJ1-3; CDR3 length: 14; CDR3 DNA: TGTGCCAGTACCCTAGGGAGCTCTGGAAACACCATATATTTT; CDR3 protein: CASTLGSSGNTIYF
clone size: .; V gene: TRBV19; D gene: TRBD2; J gene: TRBJ2-5; CDR3 length: 14; CDR3 DNA: TGTGCCAGTAGTCTGCGGGGGGGCAGAGAGACCCAGTACTTC; CDR3 protein: CASSLRGGRETQYF